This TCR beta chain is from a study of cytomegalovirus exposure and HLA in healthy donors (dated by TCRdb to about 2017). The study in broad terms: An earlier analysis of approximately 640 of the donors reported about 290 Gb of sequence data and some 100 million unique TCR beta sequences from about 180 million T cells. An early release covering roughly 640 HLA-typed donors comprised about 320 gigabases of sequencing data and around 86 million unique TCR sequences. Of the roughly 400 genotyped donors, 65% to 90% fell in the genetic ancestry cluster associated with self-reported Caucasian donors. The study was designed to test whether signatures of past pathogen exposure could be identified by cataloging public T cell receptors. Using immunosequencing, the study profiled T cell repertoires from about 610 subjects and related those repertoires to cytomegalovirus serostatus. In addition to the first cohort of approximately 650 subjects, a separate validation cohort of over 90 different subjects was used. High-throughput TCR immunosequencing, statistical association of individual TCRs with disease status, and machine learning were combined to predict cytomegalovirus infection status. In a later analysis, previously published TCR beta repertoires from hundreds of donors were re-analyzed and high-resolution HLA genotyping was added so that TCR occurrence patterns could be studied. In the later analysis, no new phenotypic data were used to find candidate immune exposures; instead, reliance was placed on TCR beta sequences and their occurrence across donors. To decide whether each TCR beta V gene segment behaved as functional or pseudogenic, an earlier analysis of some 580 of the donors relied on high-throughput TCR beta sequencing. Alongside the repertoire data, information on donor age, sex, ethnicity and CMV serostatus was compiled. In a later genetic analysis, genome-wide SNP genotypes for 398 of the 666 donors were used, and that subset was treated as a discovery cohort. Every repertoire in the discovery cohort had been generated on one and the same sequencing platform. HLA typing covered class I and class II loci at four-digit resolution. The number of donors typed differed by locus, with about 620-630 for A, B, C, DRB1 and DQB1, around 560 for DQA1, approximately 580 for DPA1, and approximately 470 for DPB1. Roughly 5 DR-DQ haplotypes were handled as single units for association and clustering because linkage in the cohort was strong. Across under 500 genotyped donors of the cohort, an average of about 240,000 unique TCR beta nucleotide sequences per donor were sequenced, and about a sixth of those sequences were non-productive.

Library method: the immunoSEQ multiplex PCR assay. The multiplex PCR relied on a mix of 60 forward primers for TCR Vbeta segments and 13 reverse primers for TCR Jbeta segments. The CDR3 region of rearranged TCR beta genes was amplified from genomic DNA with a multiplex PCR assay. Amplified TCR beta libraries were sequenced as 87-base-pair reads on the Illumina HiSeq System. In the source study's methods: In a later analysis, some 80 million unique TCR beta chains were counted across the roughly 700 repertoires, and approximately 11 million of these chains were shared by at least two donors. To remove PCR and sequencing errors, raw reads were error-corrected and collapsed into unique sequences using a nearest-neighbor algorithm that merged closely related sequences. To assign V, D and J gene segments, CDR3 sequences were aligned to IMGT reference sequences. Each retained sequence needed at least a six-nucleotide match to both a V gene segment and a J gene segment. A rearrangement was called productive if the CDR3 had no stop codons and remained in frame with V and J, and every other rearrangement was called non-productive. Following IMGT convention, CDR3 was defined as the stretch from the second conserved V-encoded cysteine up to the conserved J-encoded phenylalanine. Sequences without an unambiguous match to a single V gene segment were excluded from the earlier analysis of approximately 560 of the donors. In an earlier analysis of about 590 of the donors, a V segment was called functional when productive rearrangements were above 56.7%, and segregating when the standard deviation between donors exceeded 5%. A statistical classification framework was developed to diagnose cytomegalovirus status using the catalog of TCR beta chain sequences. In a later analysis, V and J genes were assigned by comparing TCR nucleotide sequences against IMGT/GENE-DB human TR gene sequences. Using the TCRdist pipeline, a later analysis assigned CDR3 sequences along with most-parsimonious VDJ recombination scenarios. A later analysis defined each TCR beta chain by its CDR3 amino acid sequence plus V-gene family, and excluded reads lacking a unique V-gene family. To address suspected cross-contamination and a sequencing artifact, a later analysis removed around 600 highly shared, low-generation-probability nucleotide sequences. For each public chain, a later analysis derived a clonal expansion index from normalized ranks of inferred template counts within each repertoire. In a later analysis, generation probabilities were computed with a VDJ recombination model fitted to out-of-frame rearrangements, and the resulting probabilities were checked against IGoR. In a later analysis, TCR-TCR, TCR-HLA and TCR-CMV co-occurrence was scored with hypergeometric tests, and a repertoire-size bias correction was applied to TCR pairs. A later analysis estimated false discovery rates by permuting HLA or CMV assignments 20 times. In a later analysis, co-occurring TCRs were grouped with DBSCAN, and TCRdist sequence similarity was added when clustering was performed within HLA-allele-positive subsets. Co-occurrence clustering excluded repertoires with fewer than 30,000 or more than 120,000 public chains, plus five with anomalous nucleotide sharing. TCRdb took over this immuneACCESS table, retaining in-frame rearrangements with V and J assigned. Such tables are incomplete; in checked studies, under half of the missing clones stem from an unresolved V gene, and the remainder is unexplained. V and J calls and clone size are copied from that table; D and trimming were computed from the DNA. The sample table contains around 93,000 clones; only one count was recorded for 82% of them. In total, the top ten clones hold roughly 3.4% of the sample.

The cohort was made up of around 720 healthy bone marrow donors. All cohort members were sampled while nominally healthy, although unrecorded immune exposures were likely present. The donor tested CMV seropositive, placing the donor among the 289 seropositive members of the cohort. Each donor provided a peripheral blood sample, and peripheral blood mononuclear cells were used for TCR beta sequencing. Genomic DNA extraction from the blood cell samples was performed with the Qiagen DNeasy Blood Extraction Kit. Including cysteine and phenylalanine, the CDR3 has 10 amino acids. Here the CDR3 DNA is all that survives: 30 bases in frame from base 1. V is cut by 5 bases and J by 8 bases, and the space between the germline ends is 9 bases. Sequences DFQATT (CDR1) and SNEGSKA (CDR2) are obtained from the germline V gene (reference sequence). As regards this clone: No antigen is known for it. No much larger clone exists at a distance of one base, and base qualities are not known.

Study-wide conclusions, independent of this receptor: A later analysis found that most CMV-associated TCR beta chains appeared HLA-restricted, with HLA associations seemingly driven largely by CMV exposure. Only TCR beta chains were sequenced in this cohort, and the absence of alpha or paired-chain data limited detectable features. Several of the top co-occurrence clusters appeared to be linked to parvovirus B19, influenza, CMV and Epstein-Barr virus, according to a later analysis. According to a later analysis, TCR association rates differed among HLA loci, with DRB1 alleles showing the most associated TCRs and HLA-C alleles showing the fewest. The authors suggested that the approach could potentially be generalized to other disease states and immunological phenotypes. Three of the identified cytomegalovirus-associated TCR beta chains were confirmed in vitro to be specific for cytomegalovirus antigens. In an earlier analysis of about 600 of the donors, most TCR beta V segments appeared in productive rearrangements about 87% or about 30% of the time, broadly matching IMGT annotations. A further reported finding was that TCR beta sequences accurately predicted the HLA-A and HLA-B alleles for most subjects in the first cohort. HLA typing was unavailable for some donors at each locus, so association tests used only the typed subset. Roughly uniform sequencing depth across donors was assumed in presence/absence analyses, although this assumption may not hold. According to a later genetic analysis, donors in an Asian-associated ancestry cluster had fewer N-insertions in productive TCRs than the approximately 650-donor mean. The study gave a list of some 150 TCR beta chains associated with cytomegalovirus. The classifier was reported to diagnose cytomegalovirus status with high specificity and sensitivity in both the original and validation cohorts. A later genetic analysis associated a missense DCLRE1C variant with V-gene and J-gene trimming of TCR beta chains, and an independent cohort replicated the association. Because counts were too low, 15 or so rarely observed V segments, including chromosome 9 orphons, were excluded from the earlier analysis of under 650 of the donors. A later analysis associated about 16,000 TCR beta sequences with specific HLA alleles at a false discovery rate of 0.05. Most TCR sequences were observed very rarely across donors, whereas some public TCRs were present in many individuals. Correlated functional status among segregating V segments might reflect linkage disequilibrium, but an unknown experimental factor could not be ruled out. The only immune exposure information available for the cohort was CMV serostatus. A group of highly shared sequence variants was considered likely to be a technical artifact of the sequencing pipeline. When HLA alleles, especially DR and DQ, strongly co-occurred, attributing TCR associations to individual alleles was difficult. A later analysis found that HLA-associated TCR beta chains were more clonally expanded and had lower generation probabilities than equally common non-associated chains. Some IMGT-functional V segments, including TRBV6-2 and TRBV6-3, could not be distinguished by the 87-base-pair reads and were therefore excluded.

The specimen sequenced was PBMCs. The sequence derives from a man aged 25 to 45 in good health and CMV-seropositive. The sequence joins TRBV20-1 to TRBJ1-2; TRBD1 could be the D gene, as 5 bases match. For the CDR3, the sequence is CSAQTEGYTF. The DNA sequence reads TGCAGTGCTCAGACAGAGGGCTACACCTTC.